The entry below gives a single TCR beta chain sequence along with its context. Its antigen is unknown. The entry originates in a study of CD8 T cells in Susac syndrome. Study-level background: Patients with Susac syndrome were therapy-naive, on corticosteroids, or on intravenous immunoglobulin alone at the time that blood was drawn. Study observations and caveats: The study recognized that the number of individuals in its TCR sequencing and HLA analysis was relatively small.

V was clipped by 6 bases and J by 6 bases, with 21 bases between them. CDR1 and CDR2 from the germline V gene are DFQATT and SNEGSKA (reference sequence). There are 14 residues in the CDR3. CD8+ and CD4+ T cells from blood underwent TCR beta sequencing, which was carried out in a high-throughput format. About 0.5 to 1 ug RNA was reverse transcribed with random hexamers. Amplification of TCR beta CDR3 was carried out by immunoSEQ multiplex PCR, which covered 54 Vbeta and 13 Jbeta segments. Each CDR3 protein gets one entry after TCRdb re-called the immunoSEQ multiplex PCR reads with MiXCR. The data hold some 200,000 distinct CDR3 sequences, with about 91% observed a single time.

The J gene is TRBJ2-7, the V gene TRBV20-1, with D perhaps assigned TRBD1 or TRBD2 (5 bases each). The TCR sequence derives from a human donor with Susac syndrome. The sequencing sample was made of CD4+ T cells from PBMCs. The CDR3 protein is CSAPGPALEGEQYF. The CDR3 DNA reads TGCAGTGCCCCGGGACCAGCACTCGAGGGCGAGCAGTACTTC.